These 26 T cell receptor beta chains share one sample of origin, sequenced in a study of blood T cell repertoires in COVID-19. Assay used: immunoSEQ multiplex PCR; TCRdb lists only in-frame clones, some missing. Among about 270,000 clones listed, 85% to 90% were seen once. Material: PBMCs or T cells enriched from blood (not recorded which). These receptors all stem from a woman between 18 and 29 years old who had recovered from COVID-19.

The chain employs TRBV7-9 and TRBJ2-5; the match to TRBD1 covers 8 bases. Germline CDR1 SEHNR, CDR2 FQNEAQ (reference sequence). This CDR3 is built from 14 residues. Germline trimming cut 5 bases from V and 5 bases from J; bases unmatched to any gene: 7. The CDR3 DNA sequence: TGTGCCAGCAGCCCGTGGACAGGGTTGGAGACCCAGTACTTC. It translates to CASSPWTGLETQYF.

V gene TRBV6-5 combines with J gene TRBJ1-2; 8 bases align to TRBD1. The CDR3 has 12 amino acids. J gave up 4 bases and V 10 bases, and 5 bases lay outside the gene matches. CDR1 is MNHEY and CDR2 is SVGAGI in the germline V gene. The CDR3 coding sequence is TGTGCCACTGGGACAGGCCCCTATGGCTACACCTTC. Translating it yields CATGTGPYGYTF.

This clone was seen a handful of times. This sequence joins TRBV6-5 and TRBJ2-7; TRBD1 aligns across 9 bases. CDR3 length: 15 residues. Germline V gives CDR1 MNHEY, CDR2 SVGAGI. Unmatched junction bases numbered 7, after V lost 6 bases and J lost 1 base. Written as DNA, the CDR3 is TGTGCCAGCAGAGCAACCGGGACAGGGTCCTACGAGCAGTACTTC. It is translated as CASRATGTGSYEQYF.

The V call is TRBV27, the J call TRBJ1-1; D perhaps matches TRBD1 (6 bases). The CDR3 has 18 amino acids. Trimming pared 5 bases from V and 2 bases from J, leaving 24 bases between. CDR1 MNHEY and CDR2 SMNVEV come from the germline V gene (reference sequence). The CDR3 is CASSPQGLDPGLNTEAFF. The CDR3 DNA is TGTGCCAGCAGTCCCCAGGGGTTGGACCCCGGGTTAAACACTGAAGCTTTCTTT.

This chain connects TRBV4-1 to TRBJ2-2; D possibly corresponds to TRBD1 (6 bases). Germline V gene lookup returns CDR1 MGHRA and CDR2 YSYEKL. V lost 0 bases and J lost 3, with 11 bases in between. The CDR3 runs 16 residues. As DNA, the CDR3 is TGCGCCAGCAGCCAAGAGACAGGCTACTACACCGGGGAGCTGTTTTTT. This gives the protein CASSQETGYYTGELFF.

The V call is TRBV5-1, the J call TRBJ1-2; D may be TRBD1 (6 bases). The germline V gene has CDR1 SGHRS and CDR2 YFSETQ. The CDR3 covers 18 residues. The V and J ends lost 1 base and 3 bases respectively, with 22 bases between them. CDR3 DNA sequence: TGCGCCAGCAGCTTGCCCGAAAATAGACAGGAATGGGACTATGGCTACACCTTC. The encoded protein is CASSLPENRQEWDYGYTF.

V usage is TRBV5-1 and J usage is TRBJ2-3; 15 bases fit TRBD2. Germline values: CDR1 SGHRS, CDR2 YFSETQ. The CDR3 consists of 16 residues. The V gene end was trimmed by 3 bases and the J gene end by 8 bases; junction bases not matched to a gene: 7. The CDR3 reads CASSSGLAGGQGTQYF. CDR3 bases: TGCGCCAGCAGCTCCGGACTAGCGGGGGGGCAAGGTACGCAGTATTTT.

The chain couples TRBV27 to TRBJ1-2; D is perhaps TRBD1 (5 bases). This CDR3 comprises 14 residues. V was trimmed by 6 bases and J by 6 bases, leaving 17 bases between them. Germline CDR1 MNHEY, CDR2 SMNVEV (reference sequence). The CDR3 DNA reads as TGTGCCAGCAGAGTCATCGGGTCAGGGAATGGCTACACCTTC. Protein product: CASRVIGSGNGYTF.

The rearrangement links TRBV3-1 (or the pseudogene TRBV3-2) to TRBJ2-7; D is possibly TRBD1 (5 bases). The CDR3 loop spans 15 amino acids. From germline, CDR1 is LGHDT and CDR2 YNNKEL (reference sequence). V shed 0 bases and J shed 2 bases, with 11 bases lying between them. CDR3 bases: TGTGCCAGCAGCCAAGACCCAGGGCCAACCTACGAGCAGTACTTC. It is translated as CASSQDPGPTYEQYF.

The sample holds one count of this clone. The rearrangement links TRBV7-3 to TRBJ2-3, with 11 bases matching TRBD2. CDR3 length: 17 amino acids. The V segment lost 5 bases and the J segment 3 bases; nucleotides outside the gene matches: 10. Germline assignment: CDR1 SGHTA and CDR2 FQGTGA. CDR3 in amino acids: CASSRLAGGVTTDTQYF. The CDR3, as DNA: TGTGCCAGCAGCCGGCTAGCGGGGGGCGTTACAACAGATACGCAGTATTTT.

The chain carries TRBV4-1 and TRBJ2-3; the match to TRBD2 covers 12 bases. There are 17 residues in the CDR3. In germline, CDR1 is MGHRA, CDR2 YSYEKL. Trimming cost V 3 bases and J 1 base; bases outside gene matches: 5. The CDR3 bases are TGCGCCAGCAGCCATCGACTAGCGGGGGACCGCACAGATACGCAGTATTTT. The encoded protein is CASSHRLAGDRTDTQYF.

This chain connects TRBV5-1 to TRBJ2-3; TRBD1 matches at 7 bases. Germline values: CDR1 SGHRS, CDR2 YFSETQ. The J segment lost 2 bases and the V segment lost 7 bases, leaving 10 bases of the junction unmatched. CDR3 length: 15 residues. CDR3 region: CASSYRTGFTDTQYF. CDR3 sequence (DNA): TGCGCCAGCTCTTACCGGACAGGCTTCACAGATACGCAGTATTTT.

This sequence joins TRBV19 and TRBJ1-5; tentative D call: TRBD1 (6 bases). The CDR3 runs to 17 residues. Germline-derived CDR1 and CDR2 are LNHDA and SQIVND (reference sequence). Trimming pared 3 bases from V and 1 base from J, leaving 16 bases between. The CDR3, as DNA: TGTGCCAGTAGTATCGTTCCCCCCGGACAGAGCAATCAGCCCCAGCATTTT. This sequence encodes CASSIVPPGQSNQPQHF. The full variable domain, its missing parts supplied by reference TRBV19 and TRBJ1-5, is DGGITQSPKYLFRKEGQNVTLSCEQNLNHDAMYWYRQDPGQGLRLIYYSQIVNDFQKGDIAEGYSVSREKKESFPLTVTSAQKNPTAFYLCASSIVPPGQSNQPQHFGDGTRLSIL.

The gene calls are TRBV28 and TRBJ1-2; TRBD1 matches at 10 bases. Germline trimming cut 1 base from V and 1 base from J; bases unmatched to any gene: 9. The CDR3 sequence is 18 residues long. Germline V gene data show CDR1 as MDHEN and CDR2 as SYDVKM. The CDR3 coding sequence is TGTGCCAGCAGTTTATATAGGGGGACAGGGGACTTTAACTATGGCTACACCTTC. Translated, it gives CASSLYRGTGDFNYGYTF.

The chain links TRBV6-5 to TRBJ1-1, with D possibly TRBD1 on 5 matching bases. CDR1 MNHEY and CDR2 SVGAGI come from the germline V gene. V shed 5 bases and J shed 0 bases, with 7 bases lying between them. This CDR3 region has 13 residues. In nucleotides, the CDR3 is TGTGCCAGCAGTCGGGGGGTGAACACTGAAGCTTTCTTT. Protein product: CASSRGVNTEAFF.

For this clone: One junction end disagrees with the germline gene, perhaps due to a read error. The V and J genes are TRBV2 and TRBJ2-1, with 9 bases fitting TRBD2. Germline CDR1 is SNHLY and CDR2 is FYNNEI. The CDR3 covers 13 residues. CDR3 sequence reads: CASSPQLRGGTVF. CDR3 nucleotide sequence: TGTGCCAGCAGCCCTCAATTGCGGGGGGGCACGGTCTTC.

This chain connects TRBV5-4 to TRBJ2-7, with D unclear. Per the germline V gene, CDR1 is SGHNT and CDR2 is YYREEE (reference sequence). The V and J ends lost 0 bases and 4 bases respectively, with 8 bases between them. This CDR3 is built from 13 residues. Here the CDR3 reads CASSLAAEYEQYF. The CDR3 DNA sequence: TGTGCCAGCAGCTTGGCGGCGGAATACGAGCAGTACTTC. Complete variable domain (other parts from reference TRBV5-4 and TRBJ2-7): ETGVTQSPTHLIKTRGQQVTLRCSSQSGHNTVSWYQQALGQGPQFIFQYYREEENGRGNFPPRFSGLQFPNYSSELNVNALELDDSALYLCASSLAAEYEQYFGPGTRLTVT.

V is TRBV15 and J is TRBJ1-3; D call uncertain. With 0 bases removed from V and 0 bases from J, the gap between germline ends came to 6 bases. There are 15 residues in the CDR3. Germline CDR1 LNHNV, CDR2 YYDKDF (reference sequence). CDR3 nucleotides: TGTGCCACCAGCAGAGATGGCAACTCTGGAAACACCATATATTTT. It encodes CATSRDGNSGNTIYF. Drawing the rest from reference TRBV15 and TRBJ1-3, the complete variable domain is DAMVIQNPRYQVTQFGKPVTLSCSQTLNHNVMYWYQQKSSQAPKLLFHYYDKDFNNEADTPDNFQSRRPNTSFCFLDIRSPGLGDTAMYLCATSRDGNSGNTIYFGEGSWLTVV.

V gene TRBV5-6 combines with J gene TRBJ2-7; D may be TRBD1 (5 bases). The V gene's germline CDR1 is SGHDT and CDR2 YYEEEE. V shed 3 bases and J shed 2 bases, with 9 bases lying between them. The CDR3 runs to 13 residues. The CDR3 is CASSSGSPYEQYF. The CDR3, as DNA: TGTGCCAGCAGCTCAGGGTCCCCCTACGAGCAGTACTTC.

The chain uses TRBV19 and TRBJ1-1, with 8 bases aligning to TRBD1. CDR1 LNHDA and CDR2 SQIVND come from the germline V gene (reference sequence). The CDR3 has 14 residues. J was trimmed by 0 bases and V by 6 bases; bases with no gene match: 3. The CDR3 region has the DNA TGTGCCAGTAGCAGGACAGGGATGAACACTGAAGCTTTCTTT. Translated, it gives CASSRTGMNTEAFF.

This rearrangement joins TRBV2 to TRBJ2-3, with a weak D call TRBD2 (6 bases). The germline V gene encodes CDR1 SNHLY and CDR2 FYNNEI. The V and J ends lost 6 bases and 0 bases respectively, with 10 bases between them. This CDR3 region has 14 residues. The DNA of the CDR3 is TGTGCCAGCAGCCTGGGGACTAGCACAGATACGCAGTATTTT. Translation gives CASSLGTSTDTQYF.

The chain is built from TRBV5-8 and TRBJ1-5; 8 nucleotides agree with TRBD1. Unmatched junction bases numbered 6, after V lost 0 bases and J lost 7 bases. The CDR3 runs to 15 residues. Germline V gene sequence: CDR1 SGHTS, CDR2 YDEGEE. The CDR3 DNA follows: TGTGCCAGCAGCTTGGCAGGGGGCCGAGGACAGCCCCAGCATTTT. Protein sequence: CASSLAGGRGQPQHF.

The rearrangement uses TRBV6-5 and TRBJ1-2; weak D call: TRBD1 (6 bases). The germline V gene encodes CDR1 MNHEY and CDR2 SVGAGI. This CDR3 region has 13 residues. V was shortened by 2 bases and J by 7 bases, with 11 bases between the two germline ends. CDR3 protein: CASSYGGQSGYTF. The CDR3 DNA reads as TGTGCCAGCAGTTACGGGGGCCAGAGTGGCTACACCTTC.

The chain is built from TRBV6-5 and TRBJ1-1; D might be TRBD1 (6 bases). The CDR3 runs 15 residues. Germline V gives CDR1 MNHEY, CDR2 SVGAGI. Trimming took 4 bases from V and 8 from J, leaving 20 bases between them. CDR3 DNA: TGTGCCAGCAGTTCCAGGGGTGAGGGGCGCTTAGAAGCTTTCTTT. This sequence encodes CASSSRGEGRLEAFF.

This clone was detected only a few times. The genes are TRBV5-1 and TRBJ2-5, with 7 positions matching TRBD2. From germline, CDR1 is SGHRS and CDR2 YFSETQ. J lost 2 bases, V lost 4 bases, and 8 bases had no gene match. This CDR3 has 15 residues. The CDR3 DNA reads as TGCGCCAGCAGCGATACGTTAGCGGGTCAAGAGACCCAGTACTTC. Amino acids: CASSDTLAGQETQYF.

The chain couples TRBV28 to TRBJ1-5, with 7 bases matching TRBD1. Losses at the gene ends were 3 bases for V and 5 bases for J; bases not matched to a gene: 10. CDR3 size: 16 residues. Germline CDR1 and CDR2: MDHEN and SYDVKM. The CDR3 bases are TGTGCCAGCAGTTTCCTCGACAGGGCGGGTGATCAGCCCCAGCATTTT. It yields the protein CASSFLDRAGDQPQHF.